This record looks at one TCR beta chain sequence and its context. Antigen specificity is unknown. This may be a read error: a much more frequent sequence differs by one nucleotide. A universal primer site was incorporated via template switching, and the cDNA contained unique molecular identifiers. TCRdb recomputed calls from the 5' RACE reads with MiXCR, one row per CDR3 protein. The sample has 400,000 or so distinct CDR3 sequences; 9% are singletons. These data originate in a study of identical twins. General study results and limits: Cord blood beta clonotypes that were abundant carried fewer insertions, and memory repertoires showed no such trend. Beta out-of-frame sequences displayed a weaker excess of sharing between twins.

The CDR3 length is 18 residues. V dropped 0 bases and J dropped 5; count of bases not matched to a gene: 12. The germline V gene encodes CDR1 SGHVS and CDR2 FQNEAQ. V gene TRBV7-8 combines with J gene TRBJ2-1; the match to TRBD2 covers 8 bases. The clonotype comes from a woman aged 45-65 years in good health. Sequencing was done on a sample of naive T cells sorted from blood. The CDR3 DNA reads TGTGCCAGCAGCTTAGCCTTTCAAGCGGGAGAGGCTAACAATGAGCAGTTCTTC. It translates to CASSLAFQAGEANNEQFF.